This is a list of T cell receptor beta chains from one sample in a study of shared clonotypes between healthy human individuals. The table came from immunoSEQ multiplex PCR; TCRdb's copy has only in-frame clones and leaves some out. The sample contains about 2.4 million clones, over 85% of which appear only once. Sequences were obtained from naive CD4+ T cells sorted from blood. Receptors were obtained from a man aged 18-30 years in good health. Both conserved end residues are trimmed from each CDR3.

v_call | cdr3_aa
TRBV5-1 | ASGLLGDTQY
TRBV4-3 | ASSLRGLNTGELF
TRBV2 | ASSLSNEQF
TRBV5-6 | ASSQGNYGYT
TRBV28 | ASSAGTRGRETQY
TRBV2 | ASSELAVAKGSSGANVLT
TRBV19 | ASSSHREGYT
TRBV11-2 | ASSLTGDKGRNTIY
TRBV6-5 | ASLDSFSYEQY
TRBV27 | ASSLLGGSGNTIY
TRBV6-6 | ASRGDGTGELF
TRBV28 | ASRPRLAGGTYEQY
TRBV5-1 | ASSLGQSNEKLF
TRBV4-1 | ASSQVRDLNTEAF
TRBV9 | ASSTPGLAGDINEQF
TRBV5-1 | ASTLSGLNTEAF
TRBV28 | ASSLSGGVRWNEQF
TRBV4-1 | ASSQIISTATYEQY
TRBV7-9 | AEPESNQGTSGELF
TRBV19 | ASSSPRDRGRETQY
TRBV19 | ASSMGFGLRNTEAF
TRBV5-1 | ASSLGVTGYT
TRBV5-1 | ASSLSGSETQY
TRBV7-9 | ASSYSGYTEAF
TRBV5-1 | ASSLEQGRYEQY
TRBV5-6 | ASSWDRGPGGYT
TRBV2 | ASSGQGRSGELF
TRBV7-3 | ASSLMAGGSTDTQY
TRBV5-4 | ASSLGGDNSYEQY
TRBV2 | ASMGSYGETQY
TRBV30 | AWSPGLAKNIQY
TRBV5-1 | ASSLSGYQETQY
TRBV5-5 | ASILGGLTEAF
TRBV2 | ASSRGLAGLYEQY
TRBV4-1 | ASRLRISEPSYEQY
TRBV18 | ASSPGTTQETQY
TRBV2 | ASSEASSYNSPLH
TRBV7-2 | ASSLVGNSPLH
TRBV5-1 | ASSSGSRYGYT
TRBV7-2 | ASSLLAGGFTDTQY
TRBV6-1 | ASRPPATGRGLQH
TRBV5-1 | ASSPRDGSDTYEQY
TRBV19 | ATQRGWGETQY
TRBV6-5 | ASRRDYNSGYT
TRBV19 | ASTSTNEKLF
TRBV19 | ASQSGARGNTIY
TRBV7-9 | ASRGTGGAGANVLT
TRBV7-8 | ASSLRQGSTDTQY
TRBV29-1 | SVGSGPPSGELF
TRBV6-5 | ASSYSRVIETQY
TRBV30 | AWSPNVGGFATNEKLF
TRBV5-4 | ASSQDVTGYEQY
TRBV2 | ASSELAAYNEQF
TRBV5-4 | ASSFRGNNSPLH
TRBV5-1 | ASSLAVSRQETQY
TRBV2 | AAHRVYQETQY
TRBV7-7 | ASSSRGRDTEAF
TRBV29-1 | SVAWLNTEAF
TRBV5-1 | ASSFFGAGGLEGIQY